The clone carrying this TCR beta chain was seen repeatedly, ten times or more. As yet, its antigen is unknown. This sample is drawn from a study of read filtering for tumor transcriptome and immune sequencing. This library used approximately 370 ng RNA and molecular barcoded adaptors spanning alpha/delta and beta/gamma chains. Using its own MiXCR run on the reads, TCRdb lists one record per CDR3 protein. In the table there are about 24,000 distinct CDR3 sequences, around 20% of which are singletons. Study findings and constraints: RNA-seq captured clonotypes less deeply and reliably than IR-seq.

The ends lost 3 bases at V and 4 bases at J; junction bases unmatched: 4. Germline V CDR1 and CDR2: MNHNS, SASEGT. CDR3 length: 14 amino acids. What was sequenced was a population of CD138-negative cells sorted from bone marrow. The rearrangement links TRBV6-1 to TRBJ2-5; 8 nucleotides match TRBD2. This clonotype originated in a donor over 35 with multiple myeloma. CDR3 amino acids: CASSEAGGGETQYF. The CDR3 coding sequence is TGTGCCAGCAGTGAGGCGGGAGGAGGAGAGACCCAGTACTTC.